What follows is one T cell receptor (beta chain) and its context. Its specific antigen is unknown. Base qualities are not provided; no much larger clone lies one nucleotide away. These data originate in a study of beta chain features in type 1 diabetes (dated by TCRdb to the late 2010s). Study-level background: Mean age, gender distribution, total cell number and subset yield were not different between patients and healthy donors. Regulatory and stem cell-like memory subsets were obtained from only 8 patients and roughly 8 healthy donors, while naive and central memory subsets were obtained from all 30 or so donors. A total of 107,917,701 sorted cells were examined across all samples, and the number of cells per subset was strongly correlated with RNA yield. In the study, recently diagnosed type 1 diabetes patients and matched healthy donors were compared on the TCRB repertoires of their sorted circulating CD4+ T cell subsets.

The entire amount of isolated RNA was reverse transcribed using the High Capacity cDNA Reverse Transcription Kit, so the sequenced TCRB transcripts were expressed ones. Deep immunoSEQ sequencing was applied to naive, central memory and regulatory T cell samples, giving an average of about 3.8 million total reads per sample. Sorted cells were lysed in RLT buffer, and RNA was extracted using DNase-treated RNeasy Micro or Mini kits according to cell number. Each cell subset was processed separately to prevent cross-contamination, with patient and healthy donor samples processed together. The immunoSEQ multiplex PCR was used to amplify TCRB sequences from cDNA, generating 87-bp fragments that spanned the CDR3 region. Amplicons were sequenced on the Illumina HiSeq platform. In the authors' own workflow: PCR bias was corrected computationally using synthetic template baselines, and reads within Hamming distance 2 were collapsed, with unmergeable singletons discarded. By aligning reads against IMGT, V, D and J genes, CDR3 length, and insertions or deletions at six rearrangement sites were assigned. Within each subset, clonotype counts were normalized to the number of sorted cells before true diversity and Gini coefficients were calculated with the tcR R package. Repertoire sharing was quantified using the overlap coefficient calculated on TCRB nucleotide sequences. Out-of-frame TCRB sequences from naive cells were analyzed as a proxy for the pre-selection repertoire. TCRdb obtained this table from immuneACCESS and retained in-frame rearrangements with V and J assigned. These tables miss some clones; where compared with another copy, unresolved V genes account for less than half of the shortfall, and the remainder is unexplained. V and J calls and clone size are given by that table; D and trimming were obtained from the DNA. This sample has about 350,000 clones in its table, and about 20% of those were observed once. The ten most abundant clones make up 0.035% to 0.055% of the sample.

A single peripheral blood draw of about 116 mL on average was collected from each donor into heparinised tubes. A BD FACSAria II was used to sort naive, central memory, regulatory and stem cell-like memory CD4+ T cells with a panel that included CD45RO, CCR7, CD25, CD127, CD95 and CD27. Purity was above 95% for every sorted population. PBMCs were isolated immediately by Lymphoprep density gradient centrifugation and stained directly without culture. Samples were stained and sorted in pairs, with one healthy donor and one patient per experiment, so that batch effects were minimized. The paper's findings and limits, for the study overall: Shorter templates might be favored by PCR, yet because patient and control samples were amplified and corrected together, any such skew would affect both groups equally. Fewer insertions and more nucleotide deletions at VDJ recombination sites were observed in patients with type 1 diabetes, implying thymic rearrangement abnormalities. Type 1 diabetes patients showed a moderate but significant shortening of TCRB CDR3 length in all four CD4+ subsets. Because small numbers of individuals were included in the HLA sub-analyses, any influence of HLA type on TCRB rearrangement was left unresolved. Because cDNA rather than genomic DNA was sequenced, highly expressing activated cells could have been over-represented, although no difference in activation and CD3 levels was found between groups. Naive, central memory and regulatory TCRB repertoires appeared to be more alike among patients than among healthy donors.

The trim is 4 bases for V and 8 bases for J, with a gap of 15 bases between the germline ends. The CDR3 numbers 13 residues from cysteine through phenylalanine. Of all the DNA, just the CDR3 is kept, 39 bases in frame from base 1. CDR1 and CDR2 were assigned from the germline V gene as SGDLS and YYNGEE. This receptor was taken from a woman in her late teens or twenties in good health. Sequencing was performed on naive CD4+ T cells from blood. Reading the label with the study, this specimen's cell subset or site is: true naive CD4+ T cells. The chain is made from TRBV9 and TRBJ1-2, and possibly TRBD1, on 5 matching bases. The base sequence is TGTGCCAGCAGCTACCCAGGGTCAGACGGCTACACCTTC. Its translation is CASSYPGSDGYTF.